The clone carrying this T cell receptor (beta chain) came up a few times. Its antigen is as yet unknown. This specimen comes from a study of blood T cells in healthy people across ages. Study-wide findings and caveats: Using unsorted PBMCs precluded a conclusive naive versus antigen-experienced comparison. The percentage of naive T cells correlated strongly with TCR beta diversity. Donors of long life had a larger count of naive CD4+ cells and greater diversity than aged donors.

Donor samples were obtained from healthy Caucasian individuals from Russia, aged about 6 to 100. Between the trimmed V and J ends, which lost 3 bases and 0 bases, there was a span of 11 bases. Germline V gene data show CDR1 as SGHRS and CDR2 as YFSETQ. The CDR3 extends over 15 amino acids. Sample-barcoded 5' priming and a J-beta primer mix drove a second PCR of roughly 6 to 12 cycles. One entry per CDR3 protein, called by TCRdb with MiXCR from the 5' RACE reads. This sample carries some 1.1 million distinct CDR3 sequences, roughly two fifths of them seen once, and the ten largest clones take roughly 14%.

The specimen was blood. The TCR originated in a man aged 18 to 35 in good health. V gene TRBV5-1 combines with J gene TRBJ2-3, with D unresolved. The CDR3 loop is CASSWRPESTDTQYF. CDR3 coding DNA: TGCGCCAGCAGCTGGAGACCGGAAAGCACAGATACGCAGTATTTT.